Presented here are 18 T cell receptor beta chains from one specimen sequenced in a study of T cell responses to AZD1222 COVID-19 vaccine. Some clones are missing from TCRdb's copy, which holds only in-frame ones; the method was immunoSEQ multiplex PCR. The table lists over 130,000 clones, almost 90% of them singletons. The specimen comprised peripheral blood, sampled 28 days after the second AZD1222 dose. These TCRs come from an adult who received the AZD1222 COVID-19 vaccine.

This chain joins TRBV7-9 and TRBJ1-5, with a weak D call TRBD1 (5 bases). In germline, CDR1 is SEHNR, CDR2 FQNEAQ (reference sequence). The CDR3 is 15 amino acids. Trimming stripped 1 base from V and 1 base from J, with 8 bases between. In DNA form, the CDR3 reads TGTGCCAGCAGCTTAGGGGGCAGCAGCAATCAGCCCCAGCATTTT. Translated, it gives CASSLGGSSNQPQHF.

The CDR3 region is CASSIDRTGSYEQYF. The CDR3 DNA follows: TGTGCCAGTAGTATAGATCGAACCGGCTCCTACGAGCAGTACTTC. The J gene is TRBJ2-7, the V gene TRBV19; D not certain. The CDR3 loop spans 15 amino acids. V lost 0 bases to trimming and J lost 0 bases, with 9 bases between them. Germline V gives CDR1 LNHDA, CDR2 SQIVND (reference sequence).

V is TRBV10-1 and J is TRBJ1-6; D gene uncertain. CDR1 is WNHNN, CDR2 SYGVQD, per germline (reference sequence). CDR3 length equals 12 residues. V was cut by 6 bases and J by 9 bases, with 9 bases left in between. CDR3 residues: CASSQTGSPLHF. For the CDR3, the DNA is TGCGCCAGCAGCCAGACGGGTTCACCCCTCCACTTT.

The chain employs TRBV9 and TRBJ1-4; possibly TRBD1 for D (5 bases). Germline V gene sequence: CDR1 SGDLS, CDR2 YYNGEE. The V end was cut by 5 bases, the J end by 1 base, with 15 bases between. The CDR3 consists of 16 residues. The CDR3 DNA sequence: TGTGCCAGCAGTCGTCAGGGTGGAGGAACTAATGAAAAACTGTTTTTT. Protein: CASSRQGGGTNEKLFF.

The CDR3 protein is CSVAAVGHEQYF. CDR3 in DNA: TGCAGCGTCGCCGCGGTCGGCCACGAGCAGTACTTC. The chain is built from TRBV29-1 and TRBJ2-7; no clear D. The V gene's germline CDR1 is SQVTM and CDR2 ANQGSEA. The germline V and J ends were trimmed by 6 bases and 5 bases, with 14 bases remaining between them. This CDR3 is built from 12 residues.

The chain joins TRBV6-6 to TRBJ2-2, with D perhaps matching TRBD1 or TRBD2 (7 bases each). The V end lost 5 bases, the J end lost 5 bases, and 18 bases lay between the germline ends. The CDR3 runs to 16 residues. The germline V gene encodes CDR1 MNHNY and CDR2 SVGAGI (reference sequence). The CDR3 region has the DNA TGTGCCAGCAGTCTCCCGACAGGGAGGGGGACCGGGGAGCTGTTTTTT. This encodes CASSLPTGRGTGELFF.

The chain couples TRBV10-3 to TRBJ2-2; D perhaps matches TRBD2 (6 bases). Between the trimmed V and J ends, which lost 8 bases and 5 bases, there was a span of 15 bases. The germline gives CDR1 ENHRY, CDR2 SYGVKD. The CDR3 contains 14 residues. CDR3 nucleotides: TGTGCCATCGGTGGAGGGGATTCTACCGGGGAGCTGTTTTTT. It yields the protein CAIGGGDSTGELFF.

CDR3 in DNA: TGTGCCAGCAGCGTAGTCCATGGGTATGGCTACACCTTC. It is translated as CASSVVHGYGYTF. The V call is TRBV9, the J call TRBJ1-2; no reliable D call. The CDR3 has 13 amino acids. Trimming removed 0 bases at V and 5 bases at J, with 8 bases between. The germline V gene has CDR1 SGDLS and CDR2 YYNGEE.

CDR3 DNA sequence: TGTGCCAGCAGTTTAAGGGGGACAGGGGGATATATGAACACTGAAGCTTTCTTT. Protein product: CASSLRGTGGYMNTEAFF. The V call is TRBV27, the J call TRBJ1-1; 11 bases are a match to TRBD1. CDR3 length equals 18 residues. Germline CDR1 is MNHEY and CDR2 is SMNVEV (reference sequence). Trimming removed 2 bases from V and 0 bases from J; junction bases left unmatched: 8.

The chain uses TRBV12-3 or TRBV12-4 and TRBJ2-1, with 7 bases aligning to TRBD1. The trim removed 6 bases at V and 5 bases at J, leaving 4 bases unmatched. This CDR3 contains 13 residues. CDR3 region: CASRTGFHNEQFF. The CDR3 nucleotides are TGTGCCAGCAGGACAGGGTTCCACAATGAGCAGTTCTTC.

The chain's CDR3 is CASRWTGANEQFF. Here the CDR3 DNA reads TGTGCCAGCAGGTGGACAGGGGCCAATGAGCAGTTCTTC. The J gene is TRBJ2-1, the V gene TRBV2; 9 nucleotides align to TRBD1. CDR1 and CDR2 from the germline V gene are SNHLY and FYNNEI. The CDR3 has 13 residues. Trimming took 6 bases from V and 6 from J; bases not matched to a gene: 3.

This chain uses TRBV25-1 with TRBJ1-3; 9 bases align to TRBD1. The junction had 8 bases not matched to a gene; V was cut back by 3 bases and J by 5 bases. This CDR3 spans 16 amino acids. CDR1 and CDR2 (germline): MGHDK, SYGVNS. CDR3 region: CASSDADRGRRNTIYF. CDR3 DNA sequence: TGTGCCAGCAGTGACGCGGACAGGGGAAGGAGAAACACCATATATTTT.

The V call is TRBV7-3, the J call TRBJ2-3; the match to TRBD1 covers 8 bases. This CDR3 has 16 residues. Germline V gene sequence: CDR1 SGHTA, CDR2 FQGTGA. The V segment lost 2 bases and the J segment 0 bases; nucleotides outside the gene matches: 4. CDR3 sequence: CASSLVTGASTDTQYF. CDR3 nucleotide sequence: TGTGCCAGCAGCTTAGTGACAGGGGCTAGCACAGATACGCAGTATTTT.

The chain recombines TRBV18 with TRBJ1-4; 8 bases line up with TRBD1. V was pared by 6 bases and J by 8 bases, with 14 bases of the junction left unmatched. Germline V lookup: CDR1 KGHSH, CDR2 LQKENI. The CDR3 spans 16 residues. CDR3 nucleotides: TGTGCCAGCTCGTCCCGGGACAGGATTCGGGAGGAAAAACTGTTTTTT. It codes for CASSSRDRIREEKLFF.

The CDR3 loop reads CASSGTGVNTEAFF. CDR3 coding DNA: TGTGCCAGCAGCGGGACAGGGGTGAACACTGAAGCTTTCTTT. J is TRBJ1-1 and V is TRBV5-4; 10 positions agree with TRBD1. Germline loops: CDR1 SGHNT, CDR2 YYREEE (reference sequence). The junction had 0 bases not matched to a gene; V was cut back by 4 bases and J by 0 bases. CDR3 length: 14 residues.

The genes are TRBV29-1 and TRBJ2-5; the match to TRBD1 covers 11 bases. The CDR3 consists of 14 residues. With 1 base clipped from V and 5 bases from J, the junction kept 3 bases outside the gene matches. Germline values: CDR1 SQVTM, CDR2 ANQGSEA. The CDR3 nucleotides read TGCAGCGTTGAAGGGACAGGGGGCGGGGAGACCCAGTACTTC. It yields the protein CSVEGTGGGETQYF.

This rearrangement joins TRBV11-2 to TRBJ1-1, with a possible D match to TRBD1 (6 bases). Looked up from germline, CDR1 is SGHAT and CDR2 is FQNNGV. Trimming shortened V by 0 bases and J by 4 bases, and 15 bases separated the two germline ends. The CDR3 sequence is 16 residues long. For the CDR3, the DNA is TGTGCCAGCAGCTTAGATGTTTGGGGGCTCGGCACTGAAGCTTTCTTT. Translated: CASSLDVWGLGTEAFF.

V is TRBV5-6 and J is TRBJ2-5, with TRBD2 as a possible D gene (6 bases). V was shortened by 3 bases and J by 2 bases, with 14 bases between the two germline ends. The CDR3 loop spans 15 amino acids. CDR1 and CDR2 (germline): SGHDT, YYEEEE. CDR3: CASSSFLGGQETQYF. CDR3 sequence (DNA): TGTGCCAGCAGCTCCTTTTTGGGAGGACAAGAGACCCAGTACTTC. The full variable domain, in which reference TRBV5-6 and TRBJ2-5 provide the parts outside the CDR3, is DAGVTQSPTHLIKTRGQQVTLRCSPKSGHDTVSWYQQALGQGPQFIFQYYEEEERQRGNFPDRFSGHQFPNYSSELNVNALLLGDSALYLCASSSFLGGQETQYFGPGTRLLVL.